This T cell receptor beta chain came from a study of B cell selection in AIRE deficiency. To note about this clone: Its antigen remains unknown.

Findings of the study overall: Shared Treg sequences were biased toward short CDR3s with few non-templated nucleotide insertions. Healthy donors alone shared approximately 30% of about 3,600 Treg sequences; patients alone roughly 10%.

The sorted conventional CD4 T cells were gated as CD4+CD127+. Profiled with immunoSEQ multiplex PCR; TCRdb holds only in-frame clones, not every one. The sample includes 20,000 to 25,000 clones, roughly 97% of them seen just once. Germline V gene lookup returns CDR1 SQVTM and CDR2 ANQGSEA. Unmatched junction bases numbered 6, after V lost 6 bases and J lost 1 base. The CDR3 extends over 15 amino acids. The chain carries TRBV29-1 and TRBJ2-2, with 9 bases matching TRBD2. The origin of this receptor is a human donor with AIRE deficiency. The sequencing input was conventional CD4+ T cells sorted from PBMCs. The CDR3 bases are TGCAGCGTAGGTAGCGGGGGTCAGAACACCGGGGAGCTGTTTTTT. This gives the protein CSVGSGGQNTGELFF.